The entry below gives a single T cell receptor beta chain sequence along with its context. Its antigen is unidentified. Trimming left V 12 bases short and J 4 bases short, with 17 bases between. This CDR3 is 13 amino acids long. Germline CDR1 reads KGHDR; CDR2 reads SFDVKD. Random-hexamer reverse transcription was applied to roughly 0.5 to 1 ug RNA. TCRdb re-called the immunoSEQ multiplex PCR reads through MiXCR, storing one row per CDR3 protein. This sample has 70,000 or so distinct CDR3 sequences, with approximately 96% found just once. The data derive from a study of CD8 T cells in Susac syndrome. Study-wide findings and caveats: The study's TCR sequencing and HLA analysis covered a relatively small number of individuals, and the study acknowledged this.

The multiple sclerosis control cohort comprised treatment-naive individuals presenting with stable or active relapsing-remitting disease. Negative magnetic isolation gave CD8+ and CD4+ cells; FACS enriched CD8+ TEMRA. The source is a human donor with multiple sclerosis. Sequenced: CD8+ T cells from PBMCs. V and J are TRBV24-1 and TRBJ1-2; D might be TRBD1 (5 bases). CDR3 coding DNA: TGTGCCGTCGGGGCCGGAGAGGGCTATGGCTACACCTTC. As protein: CAVGAGEGYGYTF.